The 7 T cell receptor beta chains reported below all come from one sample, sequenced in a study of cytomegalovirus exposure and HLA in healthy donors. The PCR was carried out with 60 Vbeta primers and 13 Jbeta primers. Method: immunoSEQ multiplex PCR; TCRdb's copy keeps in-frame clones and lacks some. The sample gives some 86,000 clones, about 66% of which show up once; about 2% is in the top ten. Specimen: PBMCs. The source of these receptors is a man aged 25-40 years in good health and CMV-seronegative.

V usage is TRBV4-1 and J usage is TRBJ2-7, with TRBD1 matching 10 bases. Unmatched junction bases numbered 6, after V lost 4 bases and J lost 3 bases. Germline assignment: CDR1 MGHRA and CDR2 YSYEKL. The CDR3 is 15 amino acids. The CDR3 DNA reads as TGCGCCAGCAGCCCAAAGGGGACAGGGGACTACGAGCAGTACTTC. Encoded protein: CASSPKGTGDYEQYF.

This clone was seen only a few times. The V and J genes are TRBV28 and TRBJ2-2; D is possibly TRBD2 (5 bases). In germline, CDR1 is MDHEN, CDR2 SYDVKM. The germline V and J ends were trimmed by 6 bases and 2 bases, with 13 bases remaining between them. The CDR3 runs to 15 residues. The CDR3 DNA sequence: TGTGCCAGCAGGGAGGACTTAGTTAACACCGGGGAGCTGTTTTTT. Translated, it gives CASREDLVNTGELFF.

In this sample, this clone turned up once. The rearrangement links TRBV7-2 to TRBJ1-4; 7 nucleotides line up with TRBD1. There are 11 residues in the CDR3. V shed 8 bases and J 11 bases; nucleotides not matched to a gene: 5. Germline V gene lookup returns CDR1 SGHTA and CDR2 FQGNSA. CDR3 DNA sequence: TGTGCCAGCTCAGACAGGGTGAAACTGTTTTTT. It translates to CASSDRVKLFF. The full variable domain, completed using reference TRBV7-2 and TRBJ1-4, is GAGVSQSPSNKVTEKGKDVELRCDPISGHTALYWYRQSLGQGLEFLIYFQGNSAPDKSGLPSDRFSAERTGGSVSTLTIQRTQQEDSAVYLCASSDRVKLFFGSGTQLSVL.

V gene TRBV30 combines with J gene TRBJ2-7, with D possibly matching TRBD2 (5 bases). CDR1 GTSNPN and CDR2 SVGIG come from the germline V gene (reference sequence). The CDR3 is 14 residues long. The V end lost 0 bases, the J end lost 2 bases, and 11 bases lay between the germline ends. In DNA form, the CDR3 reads TGTGCCTGGAGTGTAGGTGGGAGCCCCTACGAGCAGTACTTC. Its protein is CAWSVGGSPYEQYF. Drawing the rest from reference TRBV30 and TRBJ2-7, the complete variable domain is SQTIHQWPATLVQPVGSPLSLECTVEGTSNPNLYWYRQAAGRGLQLLFYSVGIGQISSEVPQNLSASRPQDRQFILSSKKLLLSDSGFYLCAWSVGGSPYEQYFGPGTRLTVT.

Here the CDR3 DNA reads TGTGCTACCTCCGGGTTTAACACTGAAGCTTTCTTT. It specifies CATSGFNTEAFF. This chain links TRBV6-4 with TRBJ1-1; D is ambiguous. CDR3 length: 12 residues. Per the germline V gene, CDR1 is MRHNA and CDR2 is SNTAGT.

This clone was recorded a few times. CDR3 sequence reads: CASSLMIQGDTEAFF. DNA for the CDR3: TGCGCCAGCAGCCTAATGATACAGGGAGACACTGAAGCTTTCTTT. The V call is TRBV4-3, the J call TRBJ1-1; a weak D match, TRBD1 (6 bases). CDR3 size: 15 residues. Germline loops: CDR1 LGHNA, CDR2 YSLEER. Trimming took 4 bases from V and 3 from J, leaving 15 bases between them.

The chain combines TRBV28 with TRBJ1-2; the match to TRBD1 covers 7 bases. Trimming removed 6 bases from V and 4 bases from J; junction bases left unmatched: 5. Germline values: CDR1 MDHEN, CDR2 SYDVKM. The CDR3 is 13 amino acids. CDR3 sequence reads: CASRRDSRYGYTF. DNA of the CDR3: TGTGCCAGCAGAAGGGACAGTCGCTATGGCTACACCTTC.